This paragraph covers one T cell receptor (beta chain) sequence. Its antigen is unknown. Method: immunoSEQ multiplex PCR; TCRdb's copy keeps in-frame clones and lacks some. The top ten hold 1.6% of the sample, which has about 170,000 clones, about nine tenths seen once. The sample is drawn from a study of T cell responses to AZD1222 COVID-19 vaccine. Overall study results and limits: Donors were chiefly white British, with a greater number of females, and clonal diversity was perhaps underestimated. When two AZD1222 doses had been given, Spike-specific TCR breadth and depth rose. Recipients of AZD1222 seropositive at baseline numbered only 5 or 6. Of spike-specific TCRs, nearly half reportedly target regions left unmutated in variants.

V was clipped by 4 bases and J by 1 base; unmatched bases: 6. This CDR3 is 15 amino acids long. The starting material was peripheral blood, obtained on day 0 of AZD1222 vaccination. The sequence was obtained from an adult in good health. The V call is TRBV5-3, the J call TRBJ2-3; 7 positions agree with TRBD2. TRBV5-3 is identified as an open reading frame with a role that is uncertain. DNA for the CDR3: TGTGCCAGAAGCCTGCGGGGGTGCGGCACAGATACGCAGTATTTT. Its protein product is CARSLRGCGTDTQYF.